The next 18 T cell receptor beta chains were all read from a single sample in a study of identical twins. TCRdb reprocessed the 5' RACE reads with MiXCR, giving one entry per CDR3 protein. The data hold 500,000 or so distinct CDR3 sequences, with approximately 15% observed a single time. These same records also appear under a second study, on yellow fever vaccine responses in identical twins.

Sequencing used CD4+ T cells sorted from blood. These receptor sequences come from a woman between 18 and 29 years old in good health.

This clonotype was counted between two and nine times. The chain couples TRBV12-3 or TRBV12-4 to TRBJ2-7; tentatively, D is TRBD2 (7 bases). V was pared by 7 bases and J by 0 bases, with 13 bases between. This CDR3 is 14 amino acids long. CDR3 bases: TGTGCCAGCAATTGGGGGGGCTTCTCCTACGAGCAGTACTTC. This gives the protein CASNWGGFSYEQYF.

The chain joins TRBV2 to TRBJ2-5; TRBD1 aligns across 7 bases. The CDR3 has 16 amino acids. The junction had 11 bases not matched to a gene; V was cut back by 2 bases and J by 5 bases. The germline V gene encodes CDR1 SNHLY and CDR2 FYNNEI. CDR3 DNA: TGTGCCAGCAGTGAAAGCCCGACAGGGCAGTTCGAGACCCAGTACTTC. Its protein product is CASSESPTGQFETQYF.

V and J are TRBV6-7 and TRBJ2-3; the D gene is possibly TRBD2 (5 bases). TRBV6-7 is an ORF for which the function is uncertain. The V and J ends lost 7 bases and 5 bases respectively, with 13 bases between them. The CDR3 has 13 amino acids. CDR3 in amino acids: CASTPLGIDTQYF. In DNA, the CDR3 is TGTGCCAGCACCCCACTAGGGATAGATACGCAGTATTTT.

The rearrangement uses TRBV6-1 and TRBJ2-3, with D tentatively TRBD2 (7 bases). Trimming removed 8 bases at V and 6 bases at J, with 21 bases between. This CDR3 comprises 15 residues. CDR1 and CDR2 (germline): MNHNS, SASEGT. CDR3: CASGPSGGGADTQYF. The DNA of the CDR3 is TGTGCCAGCGGCCCGAGTGGGGGGGGGGCGGATACGCAGTATTTT.

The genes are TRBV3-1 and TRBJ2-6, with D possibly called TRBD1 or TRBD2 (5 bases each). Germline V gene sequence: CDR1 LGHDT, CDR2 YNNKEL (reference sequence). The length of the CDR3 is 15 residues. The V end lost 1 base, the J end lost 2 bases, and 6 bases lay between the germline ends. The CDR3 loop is CASSQGGAGANVLTF. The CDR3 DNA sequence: TGTGCCAGCAGCCAAGGAGGGGCTGGGGCCAACGTCCTGACTTTC. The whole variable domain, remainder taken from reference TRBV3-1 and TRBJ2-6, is DTAVSQTPKYLVTQMGNDKSIKCEQNLGHDTMYWYKQDSKKFLKIMFSYNNKELIINETVPNRFSPKSPDKAHLNLHINSLELGDSAVYFCASSQGGAGANVLTFGAGSRLTVL.

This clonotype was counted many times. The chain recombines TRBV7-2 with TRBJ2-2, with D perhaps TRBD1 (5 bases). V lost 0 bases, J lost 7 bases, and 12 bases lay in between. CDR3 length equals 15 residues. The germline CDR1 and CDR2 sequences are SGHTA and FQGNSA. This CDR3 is CASSLAPGLGGELFF. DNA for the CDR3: TGTGCCAGCAGCTTAGCGCCAGGGTTGGGCGGGGAGCTGTTTTTT.

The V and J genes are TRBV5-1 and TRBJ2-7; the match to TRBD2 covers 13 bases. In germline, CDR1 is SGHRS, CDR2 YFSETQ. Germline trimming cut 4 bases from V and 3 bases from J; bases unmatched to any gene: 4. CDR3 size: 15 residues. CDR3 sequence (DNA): TGCGCCAGCAGCCGGGGACTAGCGGGACTCTACGAGCAGTACTTC. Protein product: CASSRGLAGLYEQYF.

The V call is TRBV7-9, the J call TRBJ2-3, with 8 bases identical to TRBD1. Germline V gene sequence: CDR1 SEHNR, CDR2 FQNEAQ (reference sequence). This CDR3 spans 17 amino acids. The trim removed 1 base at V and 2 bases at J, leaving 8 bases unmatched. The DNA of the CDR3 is TGTGCCAGCAGCTTAGGTGTGGACAGGGATCTCACAGATACGCAGTATTTT. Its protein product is CASSLGVDRDLTDTQYF. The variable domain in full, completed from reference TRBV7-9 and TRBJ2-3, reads DTGVSQNPRHKITKRGQNVTFRCDPISEHNRLYWYRQTLGQGPEFLTYFQNEAQLEKSRLLSDRFSAERPKGSFSTLEIQRTEQGDSAMYLCASSLGVDRDLTDTQYFGPGTRLTVL.

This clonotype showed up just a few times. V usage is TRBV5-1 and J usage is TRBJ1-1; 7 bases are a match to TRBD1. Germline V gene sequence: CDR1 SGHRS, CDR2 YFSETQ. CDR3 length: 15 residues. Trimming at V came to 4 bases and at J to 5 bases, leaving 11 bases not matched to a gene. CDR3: CASSPGAGGVTEAFF. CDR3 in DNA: TGCGCCAGCAGCCCGGGCGCAGGGGGAGTAACTGAAGCTTTCTTT. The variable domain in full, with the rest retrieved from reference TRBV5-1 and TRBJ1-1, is KAGVTQTPRYLIKTRGQQVTLSCSPISGHRSVSWYQQTPGQGLQFLFEYFSETQRNKGNFPGRFSGRQFSNSRSEMNVSTLELGDSALYLCASSPGAGGVTEAFFGQGTRLTVV.

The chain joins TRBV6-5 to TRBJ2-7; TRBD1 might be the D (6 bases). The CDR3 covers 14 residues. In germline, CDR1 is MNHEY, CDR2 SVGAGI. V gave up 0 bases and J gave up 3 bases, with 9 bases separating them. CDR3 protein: CASSYSTDSYEQYF. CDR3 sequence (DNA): TGTGCCAGCAGTTACTCGACGGACAGCTACGAGCAGTACTTC.

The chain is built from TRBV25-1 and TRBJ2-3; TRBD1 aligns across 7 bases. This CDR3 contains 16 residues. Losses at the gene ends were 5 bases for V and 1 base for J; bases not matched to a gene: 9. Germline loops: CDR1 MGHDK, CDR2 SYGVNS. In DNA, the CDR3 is TGTGCCAGCAGTCTCGAGTGGGGGACAGGCACAGATACGCAGTATTTT. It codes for CASSLEWGTGTDTQYF.

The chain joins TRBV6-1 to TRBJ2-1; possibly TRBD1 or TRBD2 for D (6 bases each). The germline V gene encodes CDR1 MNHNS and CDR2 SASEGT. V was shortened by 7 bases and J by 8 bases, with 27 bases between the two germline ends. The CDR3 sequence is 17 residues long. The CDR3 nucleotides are TGTGCCAGCAAACGGGGTTTTGTAGGGGGGCCTGGCGATGAGCAGTTCTTC. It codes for CASKRGFVGGPGDEQFF.

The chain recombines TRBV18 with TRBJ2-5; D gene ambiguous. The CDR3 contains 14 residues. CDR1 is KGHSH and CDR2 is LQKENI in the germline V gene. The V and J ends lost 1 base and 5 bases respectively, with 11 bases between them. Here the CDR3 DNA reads TGTGCCAGCTCACCACTTGCCGGACGGGAGACCCAGTACTTC. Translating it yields CASSPLAGRETQYF.

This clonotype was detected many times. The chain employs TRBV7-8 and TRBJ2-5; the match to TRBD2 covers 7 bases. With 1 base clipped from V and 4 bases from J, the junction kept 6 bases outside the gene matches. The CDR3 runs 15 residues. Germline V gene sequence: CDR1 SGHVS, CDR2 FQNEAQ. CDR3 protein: CASSLESTSRETQYF. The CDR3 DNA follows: TGTGCCAGCAGCTTAGAGTCGACTAGCAGAGAGACCCAGTACTTC.

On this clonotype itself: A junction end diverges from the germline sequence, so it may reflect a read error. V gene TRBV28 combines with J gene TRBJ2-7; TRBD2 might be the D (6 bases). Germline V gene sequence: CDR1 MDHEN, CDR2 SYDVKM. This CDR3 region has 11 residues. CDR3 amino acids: CASTGRLALHF. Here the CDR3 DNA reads TGTGCCAGCACGGGGAGGCTAGCGTTACACTTC.

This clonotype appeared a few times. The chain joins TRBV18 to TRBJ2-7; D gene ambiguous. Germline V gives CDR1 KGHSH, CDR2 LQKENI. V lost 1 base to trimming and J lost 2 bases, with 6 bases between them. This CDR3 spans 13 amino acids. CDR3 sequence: CASSPLSPYEQYF. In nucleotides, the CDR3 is TGTGCCAGCTCACCACTTAGCCCCTACGAGCAGTACTTC.

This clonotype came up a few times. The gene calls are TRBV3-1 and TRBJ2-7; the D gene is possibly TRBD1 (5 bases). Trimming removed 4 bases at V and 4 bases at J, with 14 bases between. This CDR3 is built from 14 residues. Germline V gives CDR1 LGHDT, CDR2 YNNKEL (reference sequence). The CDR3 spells CASSPVEQVYEQYF. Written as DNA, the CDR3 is TGTGCCAGCAGCCCGGTCGAACAGGTTTACGAGCAGTACTTC.

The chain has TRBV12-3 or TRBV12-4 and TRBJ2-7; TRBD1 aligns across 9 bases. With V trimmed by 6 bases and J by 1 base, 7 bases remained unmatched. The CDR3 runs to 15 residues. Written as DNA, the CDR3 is TGTGCCAGCAGACCAGGGACAGGGTTTTCCTACGAGCAGTACTTC. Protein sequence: CASRPGTGFSYEQYF.